This T cell receptor beta chain was captured by sequencing in a study of radiation and T cells in renal cell carcinoma. Germline V lookup: CDR1 MNHNS, CDR2 SASEGT. Trimming took off 11 bases at V and 2 bases at J, with 16 bases between the two ends. The CDR3 has 14 amino acids. The method was immunoSEQ multiplex PCR; TCRdb's version includes in-frame clones alone and lacks a portion of them. The sample yields approximately 150,000 clones, around 89% seen once. On this clone itself: Its antigen is currently unknown.

The time point denotes: baseline pretreatment blood. The treatment denotes: 15 Gy SBRT to primary tumor, nephrectomy 4 weeks later. Study-level results: Without pretreatment biopsies, baseline tumor clonotype presence was undetermined. In blood, top tumor clones expanded by 2 weeks, shrinking by 4.

The source material was blood, sampled from a patient whose treatment included radiotherapy and nephrectomy. This TCR was recovered from a woman between 70 and 85 years old with renal cell carcinoma. This chain links TRBV6-1 with TRBJ1-5, with a weak D call TRBD1 (6 bases). In DNA, the CDR3 is TGTGCCGCACGGGGCAGGGGAGGCAATCAGCCCCAGCATTTT. It is translated as CAARGRGGNQPQHF.